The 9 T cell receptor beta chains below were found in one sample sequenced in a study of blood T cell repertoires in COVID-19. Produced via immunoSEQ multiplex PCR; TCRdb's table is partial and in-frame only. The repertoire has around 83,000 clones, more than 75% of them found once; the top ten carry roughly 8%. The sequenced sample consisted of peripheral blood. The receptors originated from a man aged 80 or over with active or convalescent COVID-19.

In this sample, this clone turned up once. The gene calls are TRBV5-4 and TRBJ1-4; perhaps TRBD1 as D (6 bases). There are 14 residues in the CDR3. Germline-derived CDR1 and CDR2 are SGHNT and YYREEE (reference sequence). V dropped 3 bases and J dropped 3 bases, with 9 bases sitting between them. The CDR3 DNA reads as TGTGCCAGCAGCTGGGGGGGGCCTAATGAAAAACTGTTTTTT. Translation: CASSWGGPNEKLFF. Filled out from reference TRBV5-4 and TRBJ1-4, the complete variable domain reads ETGVTQSPTHLIKTRGQQVTLRCSSQSGHNTVSWYQQALGQGPQFIFQYYREEENGRGNFPPRFSGLQFPNYSSELNVNALELDDSALYLCASSWGGPNEKLFFGSGTQLSVL.

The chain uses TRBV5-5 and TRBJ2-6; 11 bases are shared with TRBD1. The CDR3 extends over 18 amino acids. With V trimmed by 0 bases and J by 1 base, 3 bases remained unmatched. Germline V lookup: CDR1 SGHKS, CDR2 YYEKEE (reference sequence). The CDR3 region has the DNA TGTGCCAGCAGCTTGGCCGGGACAGGGGGTTCTGGGGCCAACGTCCTGACTTTC. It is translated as CASSLAGTGGSGANVLTF.

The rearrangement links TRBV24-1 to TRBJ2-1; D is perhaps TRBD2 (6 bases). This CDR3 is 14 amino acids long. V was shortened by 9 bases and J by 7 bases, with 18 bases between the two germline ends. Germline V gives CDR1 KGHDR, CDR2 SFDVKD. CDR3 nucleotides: TGTGCCACCGGGGTTGGCGGGATGGCTAATGAGCAGTTCTTC. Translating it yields CATGVGGMANEQFF.

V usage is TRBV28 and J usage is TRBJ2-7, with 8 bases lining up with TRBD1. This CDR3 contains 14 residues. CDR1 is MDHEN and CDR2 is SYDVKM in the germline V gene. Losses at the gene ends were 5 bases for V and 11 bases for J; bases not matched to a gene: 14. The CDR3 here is CASSPGQGSYPEYV. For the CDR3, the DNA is TGTGCCAGCAGTCCCGGACAGGGATCCTACCCAGAGTACGTC.

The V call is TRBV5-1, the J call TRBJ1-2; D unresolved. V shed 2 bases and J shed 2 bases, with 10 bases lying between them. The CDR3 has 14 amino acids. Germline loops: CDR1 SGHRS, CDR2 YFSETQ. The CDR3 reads CASSFEGPNYGYTF. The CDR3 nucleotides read TGCGCCAGCAGCTTTGAGGGTCCCAACTATGGCTACACCTTC.

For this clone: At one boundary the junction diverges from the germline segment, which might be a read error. DNA for the CDR3: TGTGCCTGCAGCGGGAGCAGCACCGGGGAGCTGTTTTTT. Translation: CACSGSSTGELFF. The chain employs TRBV6-2 or TRBV6-3 and TRBJ2-2; 8 nucleotides match TRBD2. This CDR3 region has 13 residues. Germline CDR1 reads MNHEY; CDR2 reads SVGEGT.

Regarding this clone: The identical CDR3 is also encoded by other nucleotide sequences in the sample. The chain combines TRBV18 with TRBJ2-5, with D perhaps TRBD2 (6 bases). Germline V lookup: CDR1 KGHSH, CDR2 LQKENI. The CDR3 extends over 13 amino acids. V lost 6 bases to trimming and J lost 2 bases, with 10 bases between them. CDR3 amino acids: CASSPGLQETQYF. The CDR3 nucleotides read TGTGCCAGCTCGCCGGGACTTCAAGAGACCCAGTACTTC.

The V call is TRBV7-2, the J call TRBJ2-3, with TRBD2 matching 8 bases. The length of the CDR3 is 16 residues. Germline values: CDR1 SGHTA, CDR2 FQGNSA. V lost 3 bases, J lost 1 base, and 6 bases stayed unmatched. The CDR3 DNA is TGTGCCAGCAGCTTCTCTAGCGGGTGGGGCACAGATACGCAGTATTTT. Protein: CASSFSSGWGTDTQYF.

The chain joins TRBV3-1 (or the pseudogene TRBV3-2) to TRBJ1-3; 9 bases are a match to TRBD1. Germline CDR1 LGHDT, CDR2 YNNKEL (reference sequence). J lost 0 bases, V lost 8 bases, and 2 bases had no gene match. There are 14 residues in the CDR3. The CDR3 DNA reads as TGTGCCAGCGGGACAGGGATCTCTGGAAACACCATATATTTT. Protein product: CASGTGISGNTIYF.